The sequence of this T cell receptor (beta chain) was determined in a study of Ad26.COV2.S vaccination and SARS-CoV-2 variants (dated by TCRdb to the early 2020s). At the level of the whole study: TCRbeta repertoire sequencing served as the tool for gauging how specific and how broad the SARS-CoV-2-reactive T cell receptors were following Ad26.COV2.S vaccination. A total of some 30 samples were included in the TCR-sequenced set, comprising around 19 Ad26.COV2.S vaccine recipients, 5 placebo recipients and 8 SARS-CoV-2 convalescent individuals. Beyond this particular receptor, the publication reports: It was noted by the authors that total T cell responses may have been underestimated by the TCR breadth and depth analyses. Comparable non-spike TCR breadth was observed between vaccine and placebo recipients, consistent with only spike being contained in the vaccine. Substantial breadth of spike-specific CD8+ and CD4+ T cell responses was reported after vaccination. Compared with placebo recipients, Ad26.COV2.S recipients showed higher spike-specific TCR breadth (P = 0.0014).

In light of the paper, this sample's time point label describes: individuals recovered from natural SARS-CoV-2 infection. The immunoSEQ Assay was used to sequence TCRbeta CDR3 regions. After extraction, genomic DNA underwent amplification by bias-controlled multiplex PCR, followed by high-throughput sequencing. In the source study's methods: To quantify the absolute abundance of every unique TCRbeta CDR3 region, sequences were collapsed and filtered. Usable DNA was measured by amplifying reference genes present in all nucleated cells, and TCRbeta template counts were normalized to that usable DNA to estimate T cell fraction. Repertoire TCRs were annotated as SARS-CoV-2-specific by exact matching of V gene, CDR3 amino acid sequence and J gene to a known reactive TCR set. MIRA supplied the reference SARS-CoV-2 TCR set, which was filtered for enrichment in COVID-19-positive ImmuneCODE repertoires so that public or cross-reactive TCRs were removed. Based on the MIRA antigens, annotated TCRs were further analysed at the level of specific ORF or position within ORF. Breadth was defined as the number of annotated unique rearrangements divided by the total number of unique productive rearrangements, and depth was defined as the summed frequency of the annotated unique rearrangements. TCR breadth was compared between groups using two-sided Wilcoxon rank-sum tests. TCRdb re-hosts the immuneACCESS table, in-frame sequences only. Its copies lack some clones; in the studies checked, an unresolved V gene accounts for under half of them, and the cause for the rest is not known. V and J calls and clone size are copied from that table; D and trimming were computed from the DNA. The sample records roughly 180,000 clones, approximately 90% of which are singletons. 5% to 7% of the sample belongs to the ten largest clones.

Notes on this clone: Which antigen it targets is not known. Per-base qualities were not stored, and no clone one base away is much larger.

Here the sequenced sample was peripheral blood, taken after recovery from COVID-19. This receptor was taken from a human donor who had recovered from COVID-19.

The DNA sequence is as follows: TGTGCCAGCAGTGTTATGGGACAGGTCATCTACGAGCAGTACTTC. Translation gives CASSVMGQVIYEQYF. The chain couples TRBV27 to TRBJ2-7, and TRBD1 aligns with 8 junction nucleotides. The junction shows trimming of 5 bases on V and 3 bases on J, and the gene matches do not reach 9 bases of it. Measured from the cysteine to the phenylalanine, the CDR3 is 15 residues long. Kept here is only the CDR3 DNA, which spans 45 bases and is read in frame from base 1. In the germline V gene (reference sequence), CDR1 corresponds to MNHEY and CDR2 to SMNVEV.